The T cell receptor beta chain described here comes from a study of regulatory T cells in long-lasting Graves disease. J was trimmed by 15 bases and V by 5 bases; bases with no gene match: 22. CDR3 length equals 16 residues. CDR1 is MNHEY, CDR2 SMNVEV, per germline (reference sequence). Sequencing libraries for TCR beta were prepared with iRepertoire HTBI primers and Arm-PCR of CDR3 regions. TCRdb reanalysed the multiplex PCR reads using MiXCR and keeps one entry per CDR3 protein. The sample contains some 500,000 distinct CDR3 sequences, about 15% of which appear only once. This sample's time point: newly diagnosed GD, antithyroid drugs for less than 3 months. Generation of the TCR library employed RNA extracted from PBMCs. This sample was shared with a second study, whose subject was T cells in Graves' hyperthyroidism and ophthalmopathy. That paper notes: An initial round of RT-PCR targeting the TCR CDR3 relied on the HTBI primer set. The model foresaw ophthalmopathy a median about 6.5 months prior to onset.

The clonotype was recovered from a woman aged 35-65 years with Graves disease. The source was peripheral blood mononuclear cells (PBMCs), collected at new diagnosis, from a patient treated with antithyroid drugs. The J gene is TRBJ2-1, the V gene TRBV27; 7 nucleotides line up with TRBD1. The CDR3 protein is CASSLSPPPGQEIRFF. CDR3 DNA sequence: TGTGCCAGCAGTCTAAGCCCCCCCCCCGGACAGGAGATTCGGTTCTTC.